These 31 T cell receptor beta chains originate from one sample sequenced in a study of T-cell reconstitution after alpha-beta-depleted transplantation in children. Unique molecular identifiers tagged the TCRbeta library. A single record per CDR3 protein comes from TCRdb applying MiXCR to the PCR reads. The repertoire holds about 610,000 distinct CDR3 sequences, with 10% as singletons. This specimen was PBMCs from the stem cell graft donor, taken from the stem cell graft. The receptor source for this set is a human donor who donated a stem cell graft to a child with acute myeloid leukemia.

The chain recombines TRBV20-1 with TRBJ2-7; 9 bases are shared with TRBD2. The CDR3 loop spans 12 amino acids. Losses at the gene ends were 8 bases for V and 2 bases for J; bases not matched to a gene: 4. The germline V gene encodes CDR1 DFQATT and CDR2 SNEGSKA (reference sequence). CDR3 bases: TGCAGTCTAGCGGGACCGGCCTACGAGCAGTACTTC. This encodes CSLAGPAYEQYF.

This clonotype was seen a few times. The rearrangement links TRBV29-1 to TRBJ1-2, with TRBD1 matching over 7 bases. The CDR3 loop spans 13 amino acids. Per germline, CDR1 SQVTM and CDR2 ANQGSEA. V trimming: 6 bases; J trimming: 4 bases; junction bases outside the gene matches: 8. CDR3 sequence (DNA): TGCAGCGTGACGACAGGGACCGGCTATGGCTACACCTTC. It yields the protein CSVTTGTGYGYTF.

This clonotype was found many times. V and J are TRBV7-8 and TRBJ2-7, with 9 bases fitting TRBD2. J was trimmed by 0 bases and V by 3 bases; bases with no gene match: 3. The CDR3 totals 15 residues. Germline V gives CDR1 SGHVS, CDR2 FQNEAQ. CDR3 protein: CASSFWTSDSYEQYF. The CDR3 bases are TGTGCCAGCAGCTTCTGGACTAGCGACTCCTACGAGCAGTACTTC.

This clonotype was seen many times. This CDR3 reads CATSDLPAAEQFF. CDR3 bases: TGTGCCACCAGTGATTTGCCCGCGGCGGAGCAGTTCTTC. The rearrangement uses TRBV24-1 and TRBJ2-1, with D hard to call. Trimming pared 0 bases from V and 10 bases from J, leaving 9 bases between. This CDR3 has 13 residues. The V gene's germline CDR1 is KGHDR and CDR2 SFDVKD.

This rearrangement joins TRBV7-2 to TRBJ2-7; 7 bases match TRBD2. The germline V gene has CDR1 SGHTA and CDR2 FQGNSA. With 3 bases clipped from V and 4 bases from J, the junction kept 6 bases outside the gene matches. The CDR3 covers 14 residues. This CDR3 reads CASSFRSSGYEQYF. CDR3 DNA sequence: TGTGCCAGCAGCTTCCGAAGTAGCGGGTACGAGCAGTACTTC. Full variable domain (missing parts from reference TRBV7-2 and TRBJ2-7): GAGVSQSPSNKVTEKGKDVELRCDPISGHTALYWYRQSLGQGLEFLIYFQGNSAPDKSGLPSDRFSAERTGGSVSTLTIQRTQQEDSAVYLCASSFRSSGYEQYFGPGTRLTVT.

Ten or more counts support this clonotype. One end of the junction does not line up with germline, which may come from a read error. The chain couples TRBV6-1 to TRBJ1-2; D might be TRBD1 (5 bases). Per the germline V gene, CDR1 is MNHNS and CDR2 is SASEGT. This CDR3 has 14 amino acids. The CDR3 region has the DNA TGTGCCAGCAGTCAAGCCCGGGGCGGGTATGGCTACACCTTC. Its protein product is CASSQARGGYGYTF.

A few counts support this clonotype. V usage is TRBV4-3 and J usage is TRBJ1-5; 8 nucleotides line up with TRBD1. The J segment lost 5 bases and the V segment lost 2 bases, leaving 5 bases of the junction unmatched. The CDR3 has 15 amino acids. Germline V gives CDR1 LGHNA, CDR2 YSLEER. This CDR3 is CASSQRTGYDQPQHF. In DNA, the CDR3 is TGCGCCAGCAGCCAACGGACAGGGTACGATCAGCCCCAGCATTTT.

This clonotype was found once. V gene TRBV12-3 or TRBV12-4 combines with J gene TRBJ1-5; D remains unclear. The CDR3 runs 14 residues. Deletions cut 5 bases from V and 1 base from J, with 9 bases between. For the CDR3, the DNA is TGTGCCAGCAGTGTGACGCAAAGCAATCAGCCCCAGCATTTT. This codes for CASSVTQSNQPQHF.

This clonotype was observed many times. The chain employs TRBV20-1 and TRBJ2-1, with D possibly being TRBD2 (6 bases). CDR3 length equals 15 residues. Germline lookup yields CDR1 DFQATT and CDR2 SNEGSKA (reference sequence). V was trimmed by 6 bases and J by 4 bases, leaving 19 bases between them. The CDR3 sequence: CSAQPRGLTYNEQFF. In nucleotides, the CDR3 is TGCAGTGCCCAACCCCGGGGACTCACTTACAATGAGCAGTTCTTC.

This chain connects TRBV5-1 to TRBJ2-3, with D maybe TRBD1 (6 bases). Germline V CDR1 and CDR2: SGHRS, YFSETQ. Trimming removed 0 bases at V and 2 bases at J, with 10 bases between. The CDR3 consists of 15 residues. The CDR3: CASSLEDSNTDTQYF. The DNA for the CDR3 is TGCGCCAGCAGCTTGGAGGACAGTAACACAGATACGCAGTATTTT.

This clonotype appeared many times. V is TRBV6-2 or TRBV6-3 and J is TRBJ2-2; a possible D gene is TRBD2 (6 bases). V was shortened by 6 bases and J by 7 bases, with 12 bases between the two germline ends. Germline V gives CDR1 MNHEY, CDR2 SVGEGT. The CDR3 is made up of 13 amino acids. CDR3 loop: CASSAVSGGELFF. The CDR3 DNA reads TGTGCCAGCAGCGCGGTTAGCGGCGGGGAGCTGTTTTTT.

This clonotype was found a few times. The chain joins TRBV5-1 to TRBJ2-5; D is unresolved. Trimming left V 0 bases short and J 7 bases short, with 10 bases between. Germline V gene data show CDR1 as SGHRS and CDR2 as YFSETQ. The CDR3 has 13 residues. The CDR3 sequence is CASSLGGARTQYF. The CDR3 bases are TGCGCCAGCAGCTTGGGAGGTGCGAGGACCCAGTACTTC.

The chain couples TRBV29-1 to TRBJ1-4; D is undetermined. The CDR3 loop spans 10 amino acids. The V end was cut by 5 bases, the J end by 6 bases, with 4 bases between. Germline V gene data show CDR1 as SQVTM and CDR2 as ANQGSEA. CDR3 protein: CSVSDEKLFF. The CDR3 DNA follows: TGCAGCGTTAGTGATGAAAAACTGTTTTTT.

This clonotype appeared a few times. The CDR3 protein is CAWSVRRTGGQNEQYF. The CDR3 DNA is TGTGCCTGGAGTGTACGGCGAACAGGGGGGCAGAACGAGCAGTACTTC. The chain recombines TRBV30 with TRBJ2-7; 8 nucleotides align to TRBD1. Germline V gives CDR1 GTSNPN, CDR2 SVGIG (reference sequence). The trim removed 0 bases at V and 5 bases at J, leaving 12 bases unmatched. The CDR3 contains 16 residues.

This clonotype was recorded a few times. The genes are TRBV5-1 and TRBJ2-3; D call uncertain. The length of the CDR3 is 14 residues. Deletions cut 0 bases from V and 4 bases from J, with 9 bases between. Germline assignment: CDR1 SGHRS and CDR2 YFSETQ. The CDR3 DNA reads TGCGCCAGCAGCTTGGGCCCCGGAGCAGATACGCAGTATTTT. Amino acid sequence: CASSLGPGADTQYF.

This rearrangement joins TRBV15 to TRBJ2-3; perhaps TRBD2 as D (6 bases). The CDR3 runs 14 residues. The V end lost 8 bases, the J end lost 0 bases, and 12 bases lay between the germline ends. Germline lookup yields CDR1 LNHNV and CDR2 YYDKDF (reference sequence). CDR3: CATRVADSTDTQYF. The CDR3 nucleotides read TGTGCCACCCGGGTAGCGGATAGCACAGATACGCAGTATTTT.

J is TRBJ2-2 and V is TRBV7-2; D unresolved. The V and J ends lost 2 bases and 7 bases respectively, with 14 bases between them. Germline V lookup: CDR1 SGHTA, CDR2 FQGNSA. The CDR3 has 15 residues. Here the CDR3 reads CASSLRAPGVGELFF. The CDR3 DNA reads as TGTGCCAGCAGCTTACGGGCCCCTGGCGTCGGGGAGCTGTTTTTT.

This clonotype was detected only a few times. CDR3 sequence (DNA): TGTGCCAGCAGTTACTTCCCGGGACTAGCCAGTCCGGATACGCAGTATTTT. Encoded protein: CASSYFPGLASPDTQYF. V and J are TRBV6-5 and TRBJ2-3; 9 nucleotides agree with TRBD2. There are 17 residues in the CDR3. Trimming removed 1 base from V and 6 bases from J; junction bases left unmatched: 11. Germline V gene lookup returns CDR1 MNHEY and CDR2 SVGAGI.

The rearrangement links TRBV7-3 to TRBJ2-1, with 8 positions matching TRBD1. CDR1 and CDR2 from the germline V gene are SGHTA and FQGTGA. This CDR3 region has 16 residues. V lost 5 bases and J lost 0; bases outside the gene matches: 6. The CDR3 loop is CASSPIDRGSYNEQFF. The CDR3 region has the DNA TGTGCCAGCAGCCCCATTGACAGGGGCTCCTACAATGAGCAGTTCTTC. Full variable domain (remainder filled in from reference TRBV7-3 and TRBJ2-1): GAGVSQTPSNKVTEKGKYVELRCDPISGHTALYWYRQSLGQGPEFLIYFQGTGAADDSGLPNDRFFAVRPEGSVSTLKIQRTERGDSAVYLCASSPIDRGSYNEQFFGPGTRLTVL.

This clonotype showed up many times. This chain uses TRBV5-6 with TRBJ2-3; 8 bases agree with TRBD2. Germline V CDR1 and CDR2: SGHDT, YYEEEE. V gave up 0 bases and J gave up 5 bases; unmatched junction bases: 8. The CDR3 totals 16 residues. In nucleotides, the CDR3 is TGTGCCAGCAGCTTGGTCCGGGAGGGCCAGGGAGATACGCAGTATTTT. Translating gives CASSLVREGQGDTQYF.

In its sample, this clonotype was seen many times. The chain uses TRBV7-2 and TRBJ2-7, with 10 bases lining up with TRBD2. The J segment lost 5 bases and the V segment lost 6 bases, leaving 10 bases of the junction unmatched. Germline CDR1 and CDR2: SGHTA and FQGNSA. This CDR3 has 15 residues. The CDR3 is CASSYSLAGENEQYF. The CDR3, as DNA: TGTGCCAGCAGTTATAGTCTAGCGGGAGAGAACGAGCAGTACTTC.

The chain links TRBV11-2 to TRBJ2-5; 14 bases agree with TRBD2. Germline V lookup: CDR1 SGHAT, CDR2 FQNNGV. After removal of 2 bases from V and 2 bases from J, the junction contained 10 bases not matched to a gene. The CDR3 is 19 amino acids. The CDR3, as DNA: TGTGCCAGCAGCTTATCCCGTCCCGGGACTAGCGGGAGTCAAGAGACCCAGTACTTC. The encoded protein is CASSLSRPGTSGSQETQYF.

This clonotype appeared many times. The chain carries TRBV3-1 and TRBJ2-5; TRBD1 is a possible D gene (5 bases). The CDR3 covers 12 residues. CDR1 and CDR2 (germline): LGHDT, YNNKEL (reference sequence). V lost 4 bases to trimming and J lost 2 bases, with 5 bases between them. The CDR3: CASSRQQETQYF. CDR3 nucleotides: TGTGCCAGCAGCCGACAGCAAGAGACCCAGTACTTC.

This clonotype came up many times. V usage is TRBV9 and J usage is TRBJ2-1, with D maybe TRBD2 (5 bases). The CDR3 length is 16 residues. The V end was cut by 4 bases, the J end by 5 bases, with 19 bases between. Germline V CDR1 and CDR2: SGDLS, YYNGEE. The DNA for the CDR3 is TGTGCCAGCAGCCCCCGCGGAGTTGGGAGCGACAATGAGCAGTTCTTC. Translation gives CASSPRGVGSDNEQFF.

This clonotype has a count of ten or more. This chain uses TRBV7-8 with TRBJ2-2; 8 bases line up with TRBD1. The V segment lost 1 base and the J segment 2 bases; nucleotides outside the gene matches: 9. The germline gives CDR1 SGHVS, CDR2 FQNEAQ. CDR3 length: 18 residues. The chain's CDR3 is CASSLVRISGGNTGELFF. The CDR3, as DNA: TGTGCCAGCAGCTTAGTTAGGATTTCAGGGGGCAACACCGGGGAGCTGTTTTTT.

J is TRBJ2-7 and V is TRBV6-8; 10 nucleotides match TRBD2. Trimming cost V 5 bases and J 6 bases; bases outside gene matches: 10. This CDR3 is built from 15 residues. The germline V gene encodes CDR1 MNHGY and CDR2 SAAAGT. The DNA for the CDR3 is TGTGCCAGCAGTAATCGATCTAGCGGGAGCTCCGAGCAGTACTTC. Protein sequence: CASSNRSSGSSEQYF.

The chain is built from TRBV5-1 and TRBJ2-5; 8 bases are a match to TRBD2. With V trimmed by 0 bases and J by 5 bases, 12 bases remained unmatched. CDR3 length equals 17 residues. CDR1 is SGHRS and CDR2 is YFSETQ in the germline V gene. The CDR3: CASSLVVGAGVLETQYF. The DNA of the CDR3 is TGCGCCAGCAGCTTGGTAGTTGGAGCGGGAGTGTTGGAGACCCAGTACTTC.

This clonotype came up many times. The chain carries TRBV2 and TRBJ2-3; D may be TRBD2 (5 bases). Germline values: CDR1 SNHLY, CDR2 FYNNEI. V was shortened by 0 bases and J by 2 bases, with 18 bases between the two germline ends. There are 18 residues in the CDR3. CDR3 protein: CASSEALWNRGFTDTQYF. The CDR3 DNA follows: TGTGCCAGCAGTGAAGCGCTTTGGAATCGGGGTTTCACAGATACGCAGTATTTT.

The sample holds a few counts of this clonotype. The gene calls are TRBV7-2 and TRBJ2-1; 8 nucleotides agree with TRBD2. Germline V gene lookup returns CDR1 SGHTA and CDR2 FQGNSA. The CDR3 length is 14 residues. V shed 1 base and J 6 bases; nucleotides not matched to a gene: 2. CDR3: CASSLVGLVNEQFF. The CDR3 DNA reads TGTGCCAGCAGCTTAGTGGGACTAGTCAATGAGCAGTTCTTC.

The J gene is TRBJ1-1, the V gene TRBV6-1; no firm D call. The germline V and J ends were trimmed by 6 bases and 1 base, with 18 bases remaining between them. The CDR3 has 16 amino acids. The germline V gene has CDR1 MNHNS and CDR2 SASEGT. CDR3 sequence: CASRRAETGSNTEAFF. CDR3 sequence (DNA): TGTGCCAGCAGGCGAGCAGAGACCGGATCGAACACTGAAGCTTTCTTT.

The table lists this clonotype with many counts. The gene calls are TRBV12-3 or TRBV12-4 and TRBJ2-7; 10 bases match TRBD1. V shed 5 bases, J shed 6 bases, and the junction held 7 bases outside the gene matches. CDR3 length equals 14 residues. CDR3 sequence: CASSGRDRGREQYF. For the CDR3, the DNA is TGTGCCAGCAGTGGCCGGGACAGGGGTCGCGAGCAGTACTTC.